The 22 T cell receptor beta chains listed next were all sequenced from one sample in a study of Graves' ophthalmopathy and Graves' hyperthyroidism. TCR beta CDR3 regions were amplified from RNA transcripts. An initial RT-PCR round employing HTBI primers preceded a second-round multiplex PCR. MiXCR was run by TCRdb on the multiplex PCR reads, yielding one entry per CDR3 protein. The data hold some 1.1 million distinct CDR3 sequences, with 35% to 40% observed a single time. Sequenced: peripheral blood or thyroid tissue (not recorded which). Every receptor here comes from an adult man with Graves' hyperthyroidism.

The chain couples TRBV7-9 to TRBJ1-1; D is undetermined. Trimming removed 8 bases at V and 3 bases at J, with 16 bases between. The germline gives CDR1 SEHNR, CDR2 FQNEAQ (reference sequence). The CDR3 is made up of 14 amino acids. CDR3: CASSKDGPDTEAFF. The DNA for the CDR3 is TGTGCCAGCTCAAAGGATGGGCCGGACACTGAAGCTTTCTTT. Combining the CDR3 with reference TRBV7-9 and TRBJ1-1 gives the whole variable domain DTGVSQNPRHKITKRGQNVTFRCDPISEHNRLYWYRQTLGQGPEFLTYFQNEAQLEKSRLLSDRFSAERPKGSFSTLEIQRTEQGDSAMYLCASSKDGPDTEAFFGQGTRLTVV.

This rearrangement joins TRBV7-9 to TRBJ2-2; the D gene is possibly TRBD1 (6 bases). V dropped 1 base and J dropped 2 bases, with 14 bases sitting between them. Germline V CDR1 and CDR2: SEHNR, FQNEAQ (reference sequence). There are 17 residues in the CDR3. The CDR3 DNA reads TGTGCCAGCAGCTTAGTGGGGGCGACTGGAAACACCGGGGAGCTGTTTTTT. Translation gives CASSLVGATGNTGELFF. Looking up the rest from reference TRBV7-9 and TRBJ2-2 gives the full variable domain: DTGVSQNPRHKITKRGQNVTFRCDPISEHNRLYWYRQTLGQGPEFLTYFQNEAQLEKSRLLSDRFSAERPKGSFSTLEIQRTEQGDSAMYLCASSLVGATGNTGELFFGEGSRLTVL.

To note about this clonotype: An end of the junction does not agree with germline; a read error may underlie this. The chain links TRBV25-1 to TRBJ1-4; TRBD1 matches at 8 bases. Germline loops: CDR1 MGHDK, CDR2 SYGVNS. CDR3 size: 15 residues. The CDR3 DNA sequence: TGTGCCTGCAGTGCAAGGACGGACAGGGATGAAAAACTGTTTTTT. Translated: CACSARTDRDEKLFF.

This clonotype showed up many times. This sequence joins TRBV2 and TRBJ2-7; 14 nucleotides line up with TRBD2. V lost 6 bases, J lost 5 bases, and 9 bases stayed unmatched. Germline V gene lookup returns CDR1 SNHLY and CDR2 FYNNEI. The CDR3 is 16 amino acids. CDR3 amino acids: CASRGTSGRIVDEQYF. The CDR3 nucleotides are TGTGCCAGCAGGGGGACTAGCGGGAGAATCGTCGACGAGCAGTACTTC.

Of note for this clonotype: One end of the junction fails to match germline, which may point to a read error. This CDR3 is CASSPHEAGTRRQGTQYF. The DNA for the CDR3 is TGCGCCAGCAGCCCCCACGAAGCCGGGACCAGGCGCCAAGGGACCCAGTACTTC. V gene TRBV7-8 combines with J gene TRBJ2-5; D possibly matches TRBD1 or TRBD2 (5 bases each). CDR3 length: 18 residues. Germline CDR1 reads SGHVS; CDR2 reads FQNEAQ.

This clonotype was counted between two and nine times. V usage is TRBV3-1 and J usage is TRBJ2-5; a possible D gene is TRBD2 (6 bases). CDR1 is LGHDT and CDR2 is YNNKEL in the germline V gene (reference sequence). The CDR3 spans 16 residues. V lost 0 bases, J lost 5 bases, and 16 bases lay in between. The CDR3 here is CASSQEEGRGRETQYF. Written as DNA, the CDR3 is TGTGCCAGCAGCCAAGAGGAGGGAAGAGGACGGGAGACCCAGTACTTC.

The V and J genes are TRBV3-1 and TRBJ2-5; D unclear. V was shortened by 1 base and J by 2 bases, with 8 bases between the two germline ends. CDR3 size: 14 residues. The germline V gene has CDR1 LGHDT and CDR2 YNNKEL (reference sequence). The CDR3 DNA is TGTGCCAGCAGCCAAGCGGAACTACAAGAGACCCAGTACTTC. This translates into CASSQAELQETQYF.

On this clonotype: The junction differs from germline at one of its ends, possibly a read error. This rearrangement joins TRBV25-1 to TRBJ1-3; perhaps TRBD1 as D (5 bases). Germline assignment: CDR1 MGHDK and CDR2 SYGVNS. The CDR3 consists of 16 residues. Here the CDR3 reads CASSILTERSGNTINF. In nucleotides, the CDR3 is TGTGCCAGTAGTATCCTGACAGAGCGTTCTGGAAACACCATAAATTTT.

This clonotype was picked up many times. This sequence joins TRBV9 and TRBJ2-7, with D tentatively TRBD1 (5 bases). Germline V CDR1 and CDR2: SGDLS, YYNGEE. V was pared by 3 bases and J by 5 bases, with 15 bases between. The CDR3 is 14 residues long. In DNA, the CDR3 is TGTGCCAGCAGCGCATCGGTGCAGGGCCACGAGCAGTACTTC. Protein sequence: CASSASVQGHEQYF.

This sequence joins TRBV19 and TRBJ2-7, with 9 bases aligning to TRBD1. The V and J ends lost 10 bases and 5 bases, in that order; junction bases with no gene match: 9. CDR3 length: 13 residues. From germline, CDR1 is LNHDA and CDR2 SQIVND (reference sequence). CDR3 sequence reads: CATRGDRADEQYF. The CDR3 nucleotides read TGTGCCACGAGAGGGGACAGGGCCGACGAGCAGTACTTC.

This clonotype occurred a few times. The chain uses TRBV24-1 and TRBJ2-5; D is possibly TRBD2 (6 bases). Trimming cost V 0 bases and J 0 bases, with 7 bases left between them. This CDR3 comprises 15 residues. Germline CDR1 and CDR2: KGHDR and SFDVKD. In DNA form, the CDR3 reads TGTGCCACCAGTGATTTGTCGGGGGACCAAGAGACCCAGTACTTC. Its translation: CATSDLSGDQETQYF.

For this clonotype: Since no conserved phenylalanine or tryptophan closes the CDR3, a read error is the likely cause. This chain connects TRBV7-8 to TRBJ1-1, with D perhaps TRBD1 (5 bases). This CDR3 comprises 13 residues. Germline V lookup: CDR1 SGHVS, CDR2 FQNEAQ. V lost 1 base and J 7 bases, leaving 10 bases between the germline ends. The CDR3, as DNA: TGTGCCAGCAGCTTAGAATTTACAGGTGAAGCTTTCCTT. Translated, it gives CASSLEFTGEAFL.

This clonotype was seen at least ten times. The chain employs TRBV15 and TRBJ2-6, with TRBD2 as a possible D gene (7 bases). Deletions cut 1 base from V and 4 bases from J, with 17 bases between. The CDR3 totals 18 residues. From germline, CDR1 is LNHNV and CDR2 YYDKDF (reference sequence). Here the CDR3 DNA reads TGTGCCACCAGCAGAGGGGAAGGGGGGGCGCAGGGGGCCAACGTCCTGACTTTC. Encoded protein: CATSRGEGGAQGANVLTF.

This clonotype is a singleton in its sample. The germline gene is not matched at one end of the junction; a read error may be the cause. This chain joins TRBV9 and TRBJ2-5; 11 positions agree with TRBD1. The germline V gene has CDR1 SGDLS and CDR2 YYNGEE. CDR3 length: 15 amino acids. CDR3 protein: CASSGPGQGEETQYF. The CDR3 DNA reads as TGTGCCAGTAGCGGACCGGGACAGGGGGAAGAGACCCAGTACTTC.

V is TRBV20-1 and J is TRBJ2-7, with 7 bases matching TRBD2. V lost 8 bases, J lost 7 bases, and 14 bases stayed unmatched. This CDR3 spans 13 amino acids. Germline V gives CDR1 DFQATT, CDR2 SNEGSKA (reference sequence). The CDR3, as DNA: TGCAGTACACAAAGCGGGGCGGCTGGAGAGCAGTACTTC. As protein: CSTQSGAAGEQYF.

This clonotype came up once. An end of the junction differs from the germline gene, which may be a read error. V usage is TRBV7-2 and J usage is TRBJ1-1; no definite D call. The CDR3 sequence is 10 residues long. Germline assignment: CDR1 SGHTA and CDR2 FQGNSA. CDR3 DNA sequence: TGTGCCAGCAGCTCCCGGCAATGGGGCTTT. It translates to CASSSRQWGF. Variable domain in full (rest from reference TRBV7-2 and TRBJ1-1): GAGVSQSPSNKVTEKGKDVELRCDPISGHTALYWYRQSLGQGLEFLIYFQGNSAPDKSGLPSDRFSAERTGGSVSTLTIQRTQQEDSAVYLCASSSRQWGFGQGTRLTVV.

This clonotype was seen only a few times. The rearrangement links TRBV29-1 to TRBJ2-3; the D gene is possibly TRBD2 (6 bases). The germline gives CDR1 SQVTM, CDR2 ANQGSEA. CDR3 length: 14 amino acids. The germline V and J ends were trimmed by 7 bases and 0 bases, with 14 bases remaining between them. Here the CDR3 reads CSAGERVSTDTQYF. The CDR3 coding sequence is TGCAGCGCTGGAGAGCGGGTTAGCACAGATACGCAGTATTTT.

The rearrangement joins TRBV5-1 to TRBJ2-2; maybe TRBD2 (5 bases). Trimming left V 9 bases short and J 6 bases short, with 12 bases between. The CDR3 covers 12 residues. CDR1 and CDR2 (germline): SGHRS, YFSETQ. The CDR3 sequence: CAINGVAGELFF. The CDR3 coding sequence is TGCGCCATCAACGGGGTGGCCGGGGAGCTGTTTTTT.

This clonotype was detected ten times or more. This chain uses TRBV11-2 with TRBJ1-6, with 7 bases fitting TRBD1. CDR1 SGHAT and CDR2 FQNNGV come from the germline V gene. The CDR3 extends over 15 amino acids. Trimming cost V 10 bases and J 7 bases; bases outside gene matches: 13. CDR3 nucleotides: TGTGCCACCTCGTGGGTCGGGACAGTAAATTCACCCCTCCACTTT. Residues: CATSWVGTVNSPLHF.

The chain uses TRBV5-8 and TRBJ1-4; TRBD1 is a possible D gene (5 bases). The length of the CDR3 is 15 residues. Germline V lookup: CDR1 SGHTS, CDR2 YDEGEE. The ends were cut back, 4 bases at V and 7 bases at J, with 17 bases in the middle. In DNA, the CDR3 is TGTGCCAGCAGCCCCCCTTACGGGGCGGGTGAAAAACTGTTTTTT. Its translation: CASSPPYGAGEKLFF.

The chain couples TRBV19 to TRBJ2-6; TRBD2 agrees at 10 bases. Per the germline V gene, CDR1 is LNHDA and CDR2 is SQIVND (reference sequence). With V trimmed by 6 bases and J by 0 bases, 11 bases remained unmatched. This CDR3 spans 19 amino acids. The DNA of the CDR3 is TGTGCCAGTAGACACGCTAGCGGGGGCAGAATCTCTGGGGCCAACGTCCTGACTTTC. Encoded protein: CASRHASGGRISGANVLTF.

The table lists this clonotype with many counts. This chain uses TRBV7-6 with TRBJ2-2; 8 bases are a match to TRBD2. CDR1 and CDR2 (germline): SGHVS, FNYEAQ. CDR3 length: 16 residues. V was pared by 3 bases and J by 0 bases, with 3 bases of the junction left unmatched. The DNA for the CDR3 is TGTGCCAGCAGCTTTCGGGGACTAGCGAACACCGGGGAGCTGTTTTTT. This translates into CASSFRGLANTGELFF.